This T cell receptor (beta chain) was captured by sequencing in a study of T cell repertoires in cytomegalovirus infection. Looking at the study overall: Peptides in the study included HLA-C-restricted and HLA-B-restricted CMV epitopes.

TCRdb re-called the reads with MiXCR, one entry per CDR3 protein. The sample has about 920,000 distinct CDR3 sequences, 31% seen once. As for this clonotype: The antigen is undetermined. Sequence at one end of the junction differs from germline and may be a read error.

The CDR3 has 15 residues. In germline, CDR1 is MNHEY, CDR2 SMNVEV (reference sequence). The J gene is TRBJ2-2, the V gene TRBV27; possible D gene TRBD2, 5 bases. The TCR sequence derives from a human donor in good health (CMV status not recorded). Some clones in this sample may be carry-over from other donors' samples. The specimen comprised cultured CD8+ T cells from PBMCs, sampled from culture after CMV antigen stimulation. The CDR3 nucleotides read TGTGCCAGCAGTTTACGGACGGCCCGCGCCGGGGAGCTGTTATTT. Encoded protein: CASSLRTARAGELLF.